The 32 T cell receptor beta chains reported below all come from one sample, sequenced in a study of blood T cell repertoires in COVID-19. Using immunoSEQ multiplex PCR, the repertoire was profiled, and TCRdb retains in-frame clones only, with some absent. The repertoire has some 75,000 clones, under 80% of them found once; the top ten carry less than 20%. Sequenced: peripheral blood. These receptors all stem from a woman older than 75 with active or convalescent COVID-19.

The gene calls are TRBV2 and TRBJ2-1; D not resolved. Trimming removed 7 bases from V and 3 bases from J, with 10 bases in between. Germline values: CDR1 SNHLY, CDR2 FYNNEI. This CDR3 spans 13 amino acids. The CDR3 spells CASNAVLYNEQFF. CDR3 coding DNA: TGTGCCAGCAATGCCGTACTCTACAATGAGCAGTTCTTC.

V and J are TRBV10-3 and TRBJ2-1; TRBD1 might be the D (6 bases). The CDR3 spans 11 residues. Germline values: CDR1 ENHRY, CDR2 SYGVKD. Trimming cost V 6 bases and J 6 bases, with 6 bases left between them. CDR3 in amino acids: CAIRQGNEQFF. The CDR3, as DNA: TGTGCCATCAGACAGGGCAATGAGCAGTTCTTC.

Only a few counts were recorded for this clone. This chain connects TRBV4-3 to TRBJ2-2; D may be TRBD1 (5 bases). Between the trimmed V and J ends, which lost 0 bases and 4 bases, there was a span of 9 bases. In germline, CDR1 is LGHNA, CDR2 YSLEER. The CDR3 runs to 15 residues. The CDR3 bases are TGCGCCAGCAGCCAAGAGGGGCAGGGCACCGGGGAGCTGTTTTTT. This gives the protein CASSQEGQGTGELFF.

This sequence joins TRBV14 and TRBJ1-5; D remains unclear. Trimming shortened V by 3 bases and J by 5 bases, and 8 bases separated the two germline ends. Germline V lookup: CDR1 SGHDN, CDR2 FVKESK. The CDR3 is 13 residues long. The CDR3 loop is CASSQGRDQPQHF. The CDR3 DNA is TGTGCCAGCAGCCAGGGGAGGGATCAGCCCCAGCATTTT.

This chain uses TRBV11-2 with TRBJ1-2; unclear D gene. CDR1 is SGHAT and CDR2 is FQNNGV in the germline V gene. This CDR3 is built from 15 residues. V dropped 1 base and J dropped 4 bases, with 13 bases sitting between them. This CDR3 reads CASSLAPGGLYGYTF. The CDR3 nucleotides are TGTGCCAGCAGCTTAGCCCCGGGAGGGCTCTATGGCTACACCTTC. Full variable domain (remainder filled in from reference TRBV11-2 and TRBJ1-2): EAGVAQSPRYKIIEKRQSVAFWCNPISGHATLYWYQQILGQGPKLLIQFQNNGVVDDSQLPKDRFSAERLKGVDSTLKIQPAKLEDSAVYLCASSLAPGGLYGYTFGSGTRLTVV.

This sequence joins TRBV30 and TRBJ1-2, with D maybe TRBD1 (6 bases). Germline assignment: CDR1 GTSNPN and CDR2 SVGIG (reference sequence). V was cut by 3 bases and J by 3 bases, with 11 bases left in between. The CDR3 spans 13 residues. CDR3 DNA: TGTGCCTGGAGAGGCAAGGGGGACTATGGCTACACCTTC. Its protein is CAWRGKGDYGYTF.

In nucleotides, the CDR3 is TGTGCCAGCAGTTTATGGAGCCCCGCGGAGCAGTACTTC. It encodes CASSLWSPAEQYF. The chain joins TRBV28 to TRBJ2-7; no reliable D call. Germline-derived CDR1 and CDR2 are MDHEN and SYDVKM. Trimming left V 0 bases short and J 7 bases short, with 10 bases between. CDR3 length: 13 amino acids. The full variable domain, with the rest looked up from reference TRBV28 and TRBJ2-7, is DVKVTQSSRYLVKRTGEKVFLECVQDMDHENMFWYRQDPGLGLRLIYFSYDVKMKEKGDIPEGYSVSREKKERFSLILESASTNQTSMYLCASSLWSPAEQYFGPGTRLTVT.

The chain joins TRBV7-2 to TRBJ2-7; D is unresolved. This CDR3 spans 14 amino acids. V was shortened by 1 base and J by 0 bases, with 7 bases between the two germline ends. CDR1 is SGHTA and CDR2 is FQGNSA in the germline V gene. The CDR3 loop reads CASSLVGASYEQYF. CDR3 in DNA: TGTGCCAGCAGCTTAGTGGGCGCCTCCTACGAGCAGTACTTC. The full variable domain, with the rest looked up from reference TRBV7-2 and TRBJ2-7, is GAGVSQSPSNKVTEKGKDVELRCDPISGHTALYWYRQSLGQGLEFLIYFQGNSAPDKSGLPSDRFSAERTGGSVSTLTIQRTQQEDSAVYLCASSLVGASYEQYFGPGTRLTVT.

This clone was seen a handful of times. This rearrangement joins TRBV7-2 to TRBJ1-5, with 8 bases lining up with TRBD1. Losses at the gene ends were 0 bases for V and 7 bases for J; bases not matched to a gene: 8. The germline gives CDR1 SGHTA, CDR2 FQGNSA. The CDR3 length is 16 residues. CDR3 sequence reads: CASSLAGQGAQQPQHF. CDR3 DNA: TGTGCCAGCAGCTTAGCGGGGCAGGGGGCTCAGCAGCCCCAGCATTTT. Complete variable domain (other parts from reference TRBV7-2 and TRBJ1-5): GAGVSQSPSNKVTEKGKDVELRCDPISGHTALYWYRQSLGQGLEFLIYFQGNSAPDKSGLPSDRFSAERTGGSVSTLTIQRTQQEDSAVYLCASSLAGQGAQQPQHFGDGTRLSIL.

The CDR3: CASSSLLAGGLSSYEQYF. The DNA for the CDR3 is TGTGCCAGCAGTTCCCTACTAGCGGGGGGCCTGAGCTCCTACGAGCAGTACTTC. This chain uses TRBV27 with TRBJ2-7, with TRBD2 matching over 12 bases. CDR1 and CDR2 (germline): MNHEY, SMNVEV (reference sequence). The CDR3 runs to 18 residues. With 4 bases clipped from V and 0 bases from J, the junction kept 10 bases outside the gene matches.

The genes are TRBV6-5 and TRBJ1-3; D remains ambiguous. Trimming removed 6 bases at V and 1 base at J, with 7 bases between. The CDR3 covers 13 residues. Germline-derived CDR1 and CDR2 are MNHEY and SVGAGI. CDR3 sequence reads: CASRRLSGNTIYF. The CDR3 coding sequence is TGTGCCAGCAGGAGATTATCTGGAAACACCATATATTTT.

V is TRBV7-2 and J is TRBJ2-7, with a tentative D call TRBD2 (7 bases). V lost 8 bases and J 5 bases, leaving 16 bases between the germline ends. This CDR3 is 13 amino acids long. Germline lookup yields CDR1 SGHTA and CDR2 FQGNSA. CDR3 in DNA: TGTGCCAGCGGGGGGGCGTATGCTAACGAGCAGTACTTC. Translating gives CASGGAYANEQYF.

This clone was recorded only once. V is TRBV4-3 and J is TRBJ1-5, with a weak D call TRBD1 (5 bases). Looked up from germline, CDR1 is LGHNA and CDR2 is YSLEER. V was shortened by 7 bases and J by 2 bases, with 15 bases between the two germline ends. The CDR3 length is 15 residues. The CDR3 DNA is TGCGCCAGCAACTCAGGAGGGGTATGCAATCAGCCCCAGCATTTT. Its protein product is CASNSGGVCNQPQHF.

This clone turned up a few times. This rearrangement joins TRBV5-1 to TRBJ1-6; D is ambiguous. Germline values: CDR1 SGHRS, CDR2 YFSETQ. The V end lost 2 bases, the J end lost 7 bases, and 10 bases lay between the germline ends. The CDR3 has 14 amino acids. The CDR3 DNA follows: TGCGCCAGCAGCTTCCGGCAGGTCAATTCACCCCTCCACTTT. Residues: CASSFRQVNSPLHF. Drawing the rest from reference TRBV5-1 and TRBJ1-6, the complete variable domain is KAGVTQTPRYLIKTRGQQVTLSCSPISGHRSVSWYQQTPGQGLQFLFEYFSETQRNKGNFPGRFSGRQFSNSRSEMNVSTLELGDSALYLCASSFRQVNSPLHFGNGTRLTVT.

The genes are TRBV2 and TRBJ2-4; TRBD1 agrees at 9 bases. In germline, CDR1 is SNHLY, CDR2 FYNNEI. This CDR3 has 16 amino acids. V gave up 3 bases and J gave up 8 bases; unmatched junction bases: 11. In nucleotides, the CDR3 is TGTGCCAGCAGTGATCCCGGGACAGGGAGTCGGCACATTCAGTACTTC. This codes for CASSDPGTGSRHIQYF.

This clone was counted a single time. The V gene is TRBV6-5, the J gene TRBJ1-4; maybe TRBD1 (6 bases). V gave up 9 bases and J gave up 8 bases, with 13 bases separating them. The CDR3 loop spans 12 amino acids. Looked up from germline, CDR1 is MNHEY and CDR2 is SVGAGI. Written as DNA, the CDR3 is TGTGCCAGTTACAGGGTCGGAGAAAAACTGTTTTTT. Translating it yields CASYRVGEKLFF.

The rearrangement links TRBV7-3 to TRBJ1-1; no clear D. The CDR3 sequence is 13 residues long. V was clipped by 5 bases and J by 1 base, with 8 bases between them. Per the germline V gene, CDR1 is SGHTA and CDR2 is FQGTGA. CDR3 region: CASSPSPNTEAFF. CDR3 sequence (DNA): TGTGCCAGCAGCCCCTCCCCGAACACTGAAGCTTTCTTT.

This chain joins TRBV5-1 and TRBJ2-7; 9 nucleotides line up with TRBD2. CDR3 length: 14 residues. Per the germline V gene, CDR1 is SGHRS and CDR2 is YFSETQ. J gave up 2 bases and V 2 bases, and 2 bases lay outside the gene matches. The CDR3 DNA reads as TGCGCCAGCAGCTTAATAGCGGGGGCCTACGAGCAGTACTTC. Protein product: CASSLIAGAYEQYF.

The chain carries TRBV5-6 and TRBJ2-2; 7 nucleotides match TRBD1. Germline lookup yields CDR1 SGHDT and CDR2 YYEEEE. The CDR3 is 15 residues long. V lost 4 bases, J lost 4 bases, and 7 bases stayed unmatched. CDR3 sequence: CASSPLGQLTGELFF. The CDR3 DNA follows: TGTGCCAGCAGCCCCCTGGGACAGCTCACCGGGGAGCTGTTTTTT.

CDR3 loop: CAGEAAGGPTTGELFF. In nucleotides, the CDR3 is TGTGCCGGCGAAGCAGCGGGGGGGCCTACCACCGGGGAGCTGTTTTTT. The chain has TRBV27 and TRBJ2-2; 10 nucleotides align to TRBD2. The germline V gene has CDR1 MNHEY and CDR2 SMNVEV (reference sequence). This CDR3 spans 16 amino acids. Losses at the gene ends were 11 bases for V and 4 bases for J; bases not matched to a gene: 13.

V usage is TRBV7-9 and J usage is TRBJ2-5; TRBD2 agrees at 9 bases. The length of the CDR3 is 16 residues. Trimming removed 0 bases from V and 2 bases from J; junction bases left unmatched: 4. Germline V CDR1 and CDR2: SEHNR, FQNEAQ (reference sequence). DNA for the CDR3: TGTGCCAGCAGCTTAGCTGGCGGGGGGGTGCAAGAGACCCAGTACTTC. Translation gives CASSLAGGGVQETQYF.

The chain is built from TRBV7-8 and TRBJ2-4; no definite D call. Trimming took off 7 bases at V and 0 bases at J, with 10 bases between the two ends. Germline lookup yields CDR1 SGHVS and CDR2 FQNEAQ. CDR3 length: 14 amino acids. The CDR3 loop is CASTPNRAKNIQYF. The DNA for the CDR3 is TGTGCCAGCACCCCTAACAGAGCCAAAAACATTCAGTACTTC.

The chain joins TRBV7-9 to TRBJ2-3; 9 bases agree with TRBD2. The junction had 11 bases not matched to a gene; V was cut back by 5 bases and J by 2 bases. The CDR3 loop spans 17 amino acids. Germline V gene sequence: CDR1 SEHNR, CDR2 FQNEAQ (reference sequence). DNA for the CDR3: TGTGCCAGCAGCCCGAAGGGAGCGGGGGGTCTCACAGATACGCAGTATTTT. It yields the protein CASSPKGAGGLTDTQYF. The variable domain in full, with the rest retrieved from reference TRBV7-9 and TRBJ2-3, is DTGVSQNPRHKITKRGQNVTFRCDPISEHNRLYWYRQTLGQGPEFLTYFQNEAQLEKSRLLSDRFSAERPKGSFSTLEIQRTEQGDSAMYLCASSPKGAGGLTDTQYFGPGTRLTVL.

The chain combines TRBV29-1 with TRBJ2-1; 11 nucleotides match TRBD1. J gave up 5 bases and V 3 bases, and 9 bases lay outside the gene matches. CDR1 and CDR2 (germline): SQVTM, ANQGSEA. The CDR3 runs to 16 residues. The DNA for the CDR3 is TGCAGCGTTGACACCCACGGGACAGGGGGAAACAATGAGCAGTTCTTC. It yields the protein CSVDTHGTGGNNEQFF.

The J gene is TRBJ2-5, the V gene TRBV7-3; possibly TRBD2 for D (7 bases). This CDR3 has 15 amino acids. Trimming stripped 5 bases from V and 5 bases from J, with 18 bases between. Germline V gives CDR1 SGHTA, CDR2 FQGTGA. For the CDR3, the DNA is TGTGCCAGCAGCCCTAGAGGGGGGGGCGAGGAGACCCAGTACTTC. Translated: CASSPRGGGEETQYF.

DNA of the CDR3: TGTGCCTGGAGCCATGACAGTCGAAATCAGCCCCAGCATTTT. Its translation: CAWSHDSRNQPQHF. The chain employs TRBV30 and TRBJ1-5; a possible D gene is TRBD1 (5 bases). V lost 3 bases and J lost 4, with 13 bases in between. CDR3 length: 14 amino acids. Germline values: CDR1 GTSNPN, CDR2 SVGIG (reference sequence).

V is TRBV6-5 and J is TRBJ1-2; the match to TRBD1 covers 7 bases. This CDR3 spans 13 amino acids. In germline, CDR1 is MNHEY, CDR2 SVGAGI. Germline trimming cut 4 bases from V and 6 bases from J; bases unmatched to any gene: 5. The CDR3, as DNA: TGTGCCAGCAGTTCCCGACAGGGACATGGCTACACCTTC. This gives the protein CASSSRQGHGYTF.

The V gene is TRBV6-2 or TRBV6-3, the J gene TRBJ2-7, with 7 bases fitting TRBD1. The CDR3 has 15 residues. The V gene's germline CDR1 is MNHEY and CDR2 SVGEGT. The trim removed 6 bases at V and 0 bases at J, leaving 8 bases unmatched. The CDR3 DNA follows: TGTGCCAGCAGCGCCGGACAGGCCGGCTCCTACGAGCAGTACTTC. This encodes CASSAGQAGSYEQYF.

This clone came up once. The chain carries TRBV6-2 or TRBV6-3 and TRBJ1-5; no firm D call. The ends were cut back, 6 bases at V and 1 base at J, with 16 bases in the middle. In germline, CDR1 is MNHEY, CDR2 SVGEGT. This CDR3 is built from 16 residues. The CDR3 DNA is TGTGCCAGCAGCCGAAGCTTTCAAGCGAGCAATCAGCCCCAGCATTTT. This translates into CASSRSFQASNQPQHF.

The chain recombines TRBV6-4 with TRBJ2-5, with 9 positions matching TRBD2. The CDR3 consists of 13 residues. Germline-derived CDR1 and CDR2 are MRHNA and SNTAGT. V was clipped by 7 bases and J by 3 bases; unmatched bases: 3. The CDR3 is CASKRGAKETQYF. CDR3 nucleotides: TGTGCCAGCAAGCGGGGGGCAAAAGAGACCCAGTACTTC.

The V and J genes are TRBV7-2 and TRBJ1-1, with D hard to call. The V and J ends lost 0 bases and 3 bases respectively, with 8 bases between them. CDR3 length: 14 amino acids. From germline, CDR1 is SGHTA and CDR2 FQGNSA. The CDR3 region is CASSLADSDTEAFF. CDR3 DNA: TGTGCCAGCAGCTTAGCCGATTCGGACACTGAAGCTTTCTTT.

V usage is TRBV6-5 and J usage is TRBJ1-1, with a tentative D call TRBD1 (5 bases). Germline V lookup: CDR1 MNHEY, CDR2 SVGAGI. V was pared by 3 bases and J by 3 bases, with 11 bases between. The CDR3 has 14 residues. CDR3 nucleotide sequence: TGTGCCAGCAGTTATAAACCAGGGTACACTGAAGCTTTCTTT. Translation: CASSYKPGYTEAFF.